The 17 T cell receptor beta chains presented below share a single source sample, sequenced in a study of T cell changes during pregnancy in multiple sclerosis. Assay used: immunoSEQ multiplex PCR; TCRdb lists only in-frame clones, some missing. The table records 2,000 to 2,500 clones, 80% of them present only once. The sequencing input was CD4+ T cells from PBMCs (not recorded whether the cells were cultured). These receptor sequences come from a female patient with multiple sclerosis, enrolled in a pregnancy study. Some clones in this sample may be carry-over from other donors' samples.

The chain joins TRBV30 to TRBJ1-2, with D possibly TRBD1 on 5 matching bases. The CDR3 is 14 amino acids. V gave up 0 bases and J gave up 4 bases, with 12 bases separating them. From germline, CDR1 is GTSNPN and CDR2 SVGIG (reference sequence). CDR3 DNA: TGTGCCTGGAGTGTACCAGGGCCCCTCTATGGCTACACCTTC. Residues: CAWSVPGPLYGYTF.

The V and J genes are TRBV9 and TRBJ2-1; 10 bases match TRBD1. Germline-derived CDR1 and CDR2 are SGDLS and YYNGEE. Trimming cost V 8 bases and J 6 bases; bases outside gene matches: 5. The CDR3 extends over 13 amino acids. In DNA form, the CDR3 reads TGTGCCAGTTCGGGACAGGGGTTCAATGAGCAGTTCTTC. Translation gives CASSGQGFNEQFF.

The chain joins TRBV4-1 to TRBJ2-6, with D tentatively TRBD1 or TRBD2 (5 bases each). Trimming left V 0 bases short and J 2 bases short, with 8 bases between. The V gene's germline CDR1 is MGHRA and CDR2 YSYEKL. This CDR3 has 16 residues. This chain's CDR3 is CASSQDEGTGANVLTF. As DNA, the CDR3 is TGCGCCAGCAGCCAAGATGAGGGGACTGGGGCCAACGTCCTGACTTTC.

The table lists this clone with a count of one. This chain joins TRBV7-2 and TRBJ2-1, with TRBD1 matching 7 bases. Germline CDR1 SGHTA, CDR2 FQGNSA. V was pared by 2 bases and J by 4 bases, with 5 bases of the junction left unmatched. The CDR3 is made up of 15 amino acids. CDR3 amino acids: CASSLPQGRYNEQFF. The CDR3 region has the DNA TGTGCCAGCAGCTTACCACAGGGGAGATACAATGAGCAGTTCTTC. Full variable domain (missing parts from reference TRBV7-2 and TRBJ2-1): GAGVSQSPSNKVTEKGKDVELRCDPISGHTALYWYRQSLGQGLEFLIYFQGNSAPDKSGLPSDRFSAERTGGSVSTLTIQRTQQEDSAVYLCASSLPQGRYNEQFFGPGTRLTVL.

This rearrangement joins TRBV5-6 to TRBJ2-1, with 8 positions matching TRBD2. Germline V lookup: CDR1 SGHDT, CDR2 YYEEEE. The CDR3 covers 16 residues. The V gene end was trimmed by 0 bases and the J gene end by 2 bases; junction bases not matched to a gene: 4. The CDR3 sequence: CASSLASGSTYNEQFF. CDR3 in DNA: TGTGCCAGCAGCTTGGCTAGCGGGTCCACCTACAATGAGCAGTTCTTC.

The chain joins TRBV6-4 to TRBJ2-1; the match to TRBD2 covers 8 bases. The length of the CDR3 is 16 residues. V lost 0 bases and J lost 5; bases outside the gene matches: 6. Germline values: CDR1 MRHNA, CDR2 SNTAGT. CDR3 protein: CASSDSRGGTDNEQFF. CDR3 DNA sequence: TGTGCCAGCAGTGACTCCCGCGGGGGGACGGACAATGAGCAGTTCTTC.

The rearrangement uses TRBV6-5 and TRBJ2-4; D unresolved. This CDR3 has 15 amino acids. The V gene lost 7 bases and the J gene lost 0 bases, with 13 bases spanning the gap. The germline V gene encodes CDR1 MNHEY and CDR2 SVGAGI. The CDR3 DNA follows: TGTGCCAGCAAGACCCTCGATTTAGCCAAAAACATTCAGTACTTC. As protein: CASKTLDLAKNIQYF.

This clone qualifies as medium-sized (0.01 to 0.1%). The CDR3 loop reads CASSLDHRREQYF. In nucleotides, the CDR3 is TGTGCCAGCAGCTTAGATCATCGCAGGGAGCAGTACTTC. The chain employs TRBV11-2 and TRBJ2-7, with D uncertain. V lost 0 bases and J lost 7, with 10 bases in between. The germline V gene has CDR1 SGHAT and CDR2 FQNNGV. This CDR3 is built from 13 residues.

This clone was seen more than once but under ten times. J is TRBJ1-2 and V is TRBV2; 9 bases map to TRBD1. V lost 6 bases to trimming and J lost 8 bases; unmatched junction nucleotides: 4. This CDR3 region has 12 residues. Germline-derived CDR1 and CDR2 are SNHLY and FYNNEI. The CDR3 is CASRGTGSGYTF. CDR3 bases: TGTGCCAGCAGAGGGACAGGGTCGGGCTACACCTTC.

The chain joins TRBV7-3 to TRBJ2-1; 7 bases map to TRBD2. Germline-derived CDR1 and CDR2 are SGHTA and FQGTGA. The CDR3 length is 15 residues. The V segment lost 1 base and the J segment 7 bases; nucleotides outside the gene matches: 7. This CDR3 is CASSLSGSGENEQFF. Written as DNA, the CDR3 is TGTGCCAGCAGCTTAAGCGGGAGCGGGGAAAATGAGCAGTTCTTC.

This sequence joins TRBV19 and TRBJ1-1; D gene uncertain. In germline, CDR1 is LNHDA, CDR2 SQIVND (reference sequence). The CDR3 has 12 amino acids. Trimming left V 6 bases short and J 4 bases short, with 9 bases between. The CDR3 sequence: CASRYPGTEAFF. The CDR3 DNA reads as TGTGCCAGTAGATACCCCGGCACTGAAGCTTTCTTT.

In DNA form, the CDR3 reads TGTGCCAGCAGCCAAATCTTGGGCTTGCAACGAAGGACAGAGAACACCGGGGAGCTGTTTTTT. The encoded protein is CASSQILGLQRRTENTGELFF. This chain connects TRBV4-2 to TRBJ2-2; D is possibly TRBD1 (6 bases). Germline V CDR1 and CDR2: LGHNA, YNFKEQ. The germline V and J ends were trimmed by 2 bases and 1 base, with 26 bases remaining between them. The CDR3 has 21 amino acids.

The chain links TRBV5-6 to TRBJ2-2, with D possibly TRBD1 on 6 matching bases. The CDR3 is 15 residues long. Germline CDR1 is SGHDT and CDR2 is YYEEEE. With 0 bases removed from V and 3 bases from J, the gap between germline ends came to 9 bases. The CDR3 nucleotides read TGTGCCAGCAGCTTGGATACAGGGTACACCGGGGAGCTGTTTTTT. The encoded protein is CASSLDTGYTGELFF.

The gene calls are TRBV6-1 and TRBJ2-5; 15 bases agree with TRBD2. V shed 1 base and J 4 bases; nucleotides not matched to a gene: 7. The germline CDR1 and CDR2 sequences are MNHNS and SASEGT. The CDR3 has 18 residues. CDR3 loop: CASSEGTKGLAGGETQYF. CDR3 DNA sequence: TGTGCCAGCAGTGAAGGAACCAAGGGACTAGCGGGGGGAGAGACCCAGTACTTC.

The CDR3 nucleotides are TGTGCCAGCAGCTTAGGGGTGGGCCAAGATACGCAGTATTTT. This encodes CASSLGVGQDTQYF. The rearrangement joins TRBV7-6 to TRBJ2-3, with D hard to call. CDR1 and CDR2 from the germline V gene are SGHVS and FNYEAQ. CDR3 size: 14 residues. Trimming pared 1 base from V and 5 bases from J, leaving 10 bases between.

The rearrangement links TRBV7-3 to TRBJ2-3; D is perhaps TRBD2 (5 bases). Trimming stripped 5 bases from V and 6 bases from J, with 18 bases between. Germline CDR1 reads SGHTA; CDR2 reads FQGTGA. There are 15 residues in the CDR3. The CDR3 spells CASSNQPGGSDTQYF. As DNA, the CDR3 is TGTGCCAGCAGCAACCAGCCAGGAGGATCGGATACGCAGTATTTT. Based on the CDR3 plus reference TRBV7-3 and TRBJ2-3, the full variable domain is GAGVSQTPSNKVTEKGKYVELRCDPISGHTALYWYRQSLGQGPEFLIYFQGTGAADDSGLPNDRFFAVRPEGSVSTLKIQRTERGDSAVYLCASSNQPGGSDTQYFGPGTRLTVL.

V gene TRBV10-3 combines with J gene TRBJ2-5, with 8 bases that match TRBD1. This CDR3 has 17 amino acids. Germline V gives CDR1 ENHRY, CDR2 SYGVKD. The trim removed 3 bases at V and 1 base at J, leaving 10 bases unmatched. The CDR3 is CAISDGSRDRLQETQYF. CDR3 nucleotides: TGTGCCATCAGTGATGGGTCCCGGGACAGGCTCCAAGAGACCCAGTACTTC.